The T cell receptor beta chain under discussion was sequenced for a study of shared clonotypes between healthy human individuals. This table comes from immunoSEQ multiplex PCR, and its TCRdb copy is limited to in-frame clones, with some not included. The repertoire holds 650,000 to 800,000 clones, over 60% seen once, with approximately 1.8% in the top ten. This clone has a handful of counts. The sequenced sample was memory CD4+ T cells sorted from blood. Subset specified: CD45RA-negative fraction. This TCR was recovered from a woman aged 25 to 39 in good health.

Here the CDR3 DNA reads TGTGCCAGCAGCTTCGACAGGCTGGATGAAAAACTGTTTTTT. Translating gives CASSFDRLDEKLFF. V usage is TRBV7-2 and J usage is TRBJ1-4; possibly TRBD1 for D (6 bases). Germline lookup yields CDR1 SGHTA and CDR2 FQGNSA. CDR3 length: 14 residues. Deletions cut 3 bases from V and 6 bases from J, with 11 bases between.